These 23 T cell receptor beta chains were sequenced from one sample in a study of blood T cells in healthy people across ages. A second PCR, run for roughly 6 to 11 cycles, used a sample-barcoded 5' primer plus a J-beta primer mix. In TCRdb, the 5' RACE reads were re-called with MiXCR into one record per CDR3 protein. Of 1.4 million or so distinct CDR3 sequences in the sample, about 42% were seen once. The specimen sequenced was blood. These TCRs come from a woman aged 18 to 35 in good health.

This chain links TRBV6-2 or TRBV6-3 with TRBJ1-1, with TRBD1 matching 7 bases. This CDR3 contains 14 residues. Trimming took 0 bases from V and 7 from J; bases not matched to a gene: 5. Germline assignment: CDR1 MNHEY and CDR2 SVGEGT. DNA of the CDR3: TGTGCCAGCAGTTACTCGACGGGGACAGTTGAAGCTTTCTTT. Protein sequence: CASSYSTGTVEAFF.

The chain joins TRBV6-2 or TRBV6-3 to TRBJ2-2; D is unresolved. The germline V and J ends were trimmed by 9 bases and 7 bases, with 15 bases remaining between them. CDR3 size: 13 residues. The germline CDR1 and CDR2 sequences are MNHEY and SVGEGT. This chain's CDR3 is CASEFGANGELFF. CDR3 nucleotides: TGTGCCAGTGAATTCGGCGCTAACGGGGAGCTGTTTTTT.

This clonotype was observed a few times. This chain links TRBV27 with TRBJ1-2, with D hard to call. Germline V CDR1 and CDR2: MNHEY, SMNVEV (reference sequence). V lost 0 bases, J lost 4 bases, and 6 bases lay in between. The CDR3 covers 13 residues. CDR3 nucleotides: TGTGCCAGCAGTTTATCGCACAGCTATGGCTACACCTTC. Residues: CASSLSHSYGYTF.

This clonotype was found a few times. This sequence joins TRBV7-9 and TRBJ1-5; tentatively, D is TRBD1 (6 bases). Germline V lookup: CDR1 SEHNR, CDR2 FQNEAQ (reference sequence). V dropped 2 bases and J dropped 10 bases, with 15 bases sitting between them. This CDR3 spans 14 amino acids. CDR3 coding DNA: TGTGCCAGCAGCTTACAAACAGGGAGTTCTCCCCAGCATTTT. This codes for CASSLQTGSSPQHF.

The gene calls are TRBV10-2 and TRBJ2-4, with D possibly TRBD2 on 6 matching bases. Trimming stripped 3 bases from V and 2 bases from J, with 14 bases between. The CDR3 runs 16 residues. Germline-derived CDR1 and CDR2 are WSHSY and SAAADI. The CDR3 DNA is TGCGCCAGCAGTGATGGAGGGCTGGGGTCCAAAAACATTCAGTACTTC. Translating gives CASSDGGLGSKNIQYF.

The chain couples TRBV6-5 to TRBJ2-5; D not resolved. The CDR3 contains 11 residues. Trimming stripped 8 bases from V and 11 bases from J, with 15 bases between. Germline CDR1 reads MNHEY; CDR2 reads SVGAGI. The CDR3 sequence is CASGSENGQYF. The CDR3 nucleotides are TGTGCCAGCGGTTCTGAAAATGGGCAGTACTTC.

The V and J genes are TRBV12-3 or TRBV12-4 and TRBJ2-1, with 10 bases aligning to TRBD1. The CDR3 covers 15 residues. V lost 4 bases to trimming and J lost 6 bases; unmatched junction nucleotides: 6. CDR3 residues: CASSCDRGLRNEQFF. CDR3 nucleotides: TGTGCCAGCAGTTGCGACAGGGGGCTACGCAATGAGCAGTTCTTC.

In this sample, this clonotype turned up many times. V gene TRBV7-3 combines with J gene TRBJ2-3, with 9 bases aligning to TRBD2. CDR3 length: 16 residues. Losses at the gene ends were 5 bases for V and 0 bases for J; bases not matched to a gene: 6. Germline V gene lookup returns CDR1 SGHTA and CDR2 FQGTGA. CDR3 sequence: CASSPIAGESTDTQYF. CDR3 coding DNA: TGTGCCAGCAGCCCAATAGCGGGAGAGAGCACAGATACGCAGTATTTT.

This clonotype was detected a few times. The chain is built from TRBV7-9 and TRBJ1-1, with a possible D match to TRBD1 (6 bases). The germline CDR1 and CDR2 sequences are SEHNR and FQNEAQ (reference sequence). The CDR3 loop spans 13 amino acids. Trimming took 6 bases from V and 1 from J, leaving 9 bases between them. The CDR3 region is CASSWTENTEAFF. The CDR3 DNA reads TGTGCCAGCAGTTGGACAGAGAACACTGAAGCTTTCTTT.

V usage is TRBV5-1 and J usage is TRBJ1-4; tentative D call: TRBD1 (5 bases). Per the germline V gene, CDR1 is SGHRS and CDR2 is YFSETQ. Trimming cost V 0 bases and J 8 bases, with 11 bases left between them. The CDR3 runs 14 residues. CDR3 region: CASSLVQGGEKLFF. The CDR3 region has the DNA TGCGCCAGCAGCTTGGTTCAGGGAGGGGAAAAACTGTTTTTT.

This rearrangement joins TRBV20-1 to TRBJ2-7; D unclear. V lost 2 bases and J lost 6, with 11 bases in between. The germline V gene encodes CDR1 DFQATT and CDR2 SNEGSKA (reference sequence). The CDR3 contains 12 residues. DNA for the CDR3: TGCAGTGCTAGAACCCACGGGTCCGAGCAGTACTTC. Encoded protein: CSARTHGSEQYF.

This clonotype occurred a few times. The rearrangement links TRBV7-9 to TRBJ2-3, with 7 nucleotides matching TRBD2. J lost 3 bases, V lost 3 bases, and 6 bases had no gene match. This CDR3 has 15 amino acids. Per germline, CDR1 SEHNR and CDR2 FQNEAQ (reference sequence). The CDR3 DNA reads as TGTGCCAGCAGCTTTGTCCCGGGGGGTACAGATACGCAGTATTTT. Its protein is CASSFVPGGTDTQYF.

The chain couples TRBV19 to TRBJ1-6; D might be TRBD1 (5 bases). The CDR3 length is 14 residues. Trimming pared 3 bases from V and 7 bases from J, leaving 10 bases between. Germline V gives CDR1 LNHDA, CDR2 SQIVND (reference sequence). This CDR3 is CASSIGRGNSPLHF. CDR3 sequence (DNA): TGTGCCAGTAGTATTGGAAGGGGCAATTCACCCCTCCACTTT.

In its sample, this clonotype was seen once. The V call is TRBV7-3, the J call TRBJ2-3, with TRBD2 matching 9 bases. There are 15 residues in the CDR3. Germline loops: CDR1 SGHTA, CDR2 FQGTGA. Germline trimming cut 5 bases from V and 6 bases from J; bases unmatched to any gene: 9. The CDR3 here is CASSPTAGGLDTQYF. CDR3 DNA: TGTGCCAGCAGCCCCACGGCGGGAGGGTTGGATACGCAGTATTTT.

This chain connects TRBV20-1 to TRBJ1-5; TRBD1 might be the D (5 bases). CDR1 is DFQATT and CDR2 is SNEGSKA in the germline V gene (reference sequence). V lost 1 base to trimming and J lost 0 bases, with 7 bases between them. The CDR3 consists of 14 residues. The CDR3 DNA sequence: TGCAGTGCTAGAGTACAGGATAGCAATCAGCCCCAGCATTTT. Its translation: CSARVQDSNQPQHF.

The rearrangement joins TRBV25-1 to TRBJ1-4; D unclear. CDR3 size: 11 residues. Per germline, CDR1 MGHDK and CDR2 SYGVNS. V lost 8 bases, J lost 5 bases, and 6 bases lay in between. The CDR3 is CASGVNEKLFF. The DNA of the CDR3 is TGTGCCAGCGGAGTCAATGAAAAACTGTTTTTT. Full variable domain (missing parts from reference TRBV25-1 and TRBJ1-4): EADIYQTPRYLVIGTGKKITLECSQTMGHDKMYWYQQDPGMELHLIHYSYGVNSTEKGDLSSESTVSRIRTEHFPLTLESARPSHTSQYLCASGVNEKLFFGSGTQLSVL.

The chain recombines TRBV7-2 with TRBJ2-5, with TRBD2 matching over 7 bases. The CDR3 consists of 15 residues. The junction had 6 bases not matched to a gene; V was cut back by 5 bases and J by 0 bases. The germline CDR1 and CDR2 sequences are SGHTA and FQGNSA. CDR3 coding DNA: TGTGCCAGCAGCCCTAGCGGAACGTACCAAGAGACCCAGTACTTC. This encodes CASSPSGTYQETQYF. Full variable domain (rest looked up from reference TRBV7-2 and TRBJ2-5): GAGVSQSPSNKVTEKGKDVELRCDPISGHTALYWYRQSLGQGLEFLIYFQGNSAPDKSGLPSDRFSAERTGGSVSTLTIQRTQQEDSAVYLCASSPSGTYQETQYFGPGTRLLVL.

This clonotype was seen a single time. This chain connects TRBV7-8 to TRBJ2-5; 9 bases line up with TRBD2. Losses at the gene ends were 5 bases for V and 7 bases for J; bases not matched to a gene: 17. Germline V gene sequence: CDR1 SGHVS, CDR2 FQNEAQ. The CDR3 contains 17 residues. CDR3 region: CASSAPRRLAVVGTQYF. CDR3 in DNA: TGTGCCAGCAGCGCCCCCCGTCGACTAGCGGTCGTTGGGACCCAGTACTTC.

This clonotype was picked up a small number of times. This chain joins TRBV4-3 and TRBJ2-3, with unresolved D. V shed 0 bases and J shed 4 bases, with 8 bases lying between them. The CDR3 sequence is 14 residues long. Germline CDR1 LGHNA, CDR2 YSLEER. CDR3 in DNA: TGCGCCAGCAGCCAAGATAGGTTCGCAGATACGCAGTATTTT. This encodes CASSQDRFADTQYF.

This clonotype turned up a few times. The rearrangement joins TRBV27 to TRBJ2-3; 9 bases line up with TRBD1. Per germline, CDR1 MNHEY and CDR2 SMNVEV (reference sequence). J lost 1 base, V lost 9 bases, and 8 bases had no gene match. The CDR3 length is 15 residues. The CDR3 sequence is CASAPWTGGTDTQYF. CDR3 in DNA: TGTGCCAGTGCCCCTTGGACAGGGGGCACAGATACGCAGTATTTT.

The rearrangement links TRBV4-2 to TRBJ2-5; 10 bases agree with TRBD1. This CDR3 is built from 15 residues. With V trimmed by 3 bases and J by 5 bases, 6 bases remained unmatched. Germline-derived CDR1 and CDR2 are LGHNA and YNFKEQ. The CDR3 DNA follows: TGTGCCAGCAGCCATAGACAGGGGGCAGAGGAGACCCAGTACTTC. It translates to CASSHRQGAEETQYF.

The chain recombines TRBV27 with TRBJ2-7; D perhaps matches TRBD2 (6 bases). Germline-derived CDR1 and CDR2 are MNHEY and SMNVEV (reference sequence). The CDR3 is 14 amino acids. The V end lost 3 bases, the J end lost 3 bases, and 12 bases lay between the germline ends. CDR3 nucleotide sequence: TGTGCCAGCAGTTTTGCCGGGGGAGTCTACGAGCAGTACTTC. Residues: CASSFAGGVYEQYF.

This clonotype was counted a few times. The CDR3 is CSARDHLGGSYNEQFF. The CDR3, as DNA: TGCAGTGCTAGAGATCATCTGGGGGGATCCTACAATGAGCAGTTCTTC. The genes are TRBV20-1 and TRBJ2-1; D is possibly TRBD2 (6 bases). The V end was cut by 0 bases, the J end by 1 base, with 13 bases between. The germline V gene encodes CDR1 DFQATT and CDR2 SNEGSKA (reference sequence). This CDR3 is built from 16 residues.